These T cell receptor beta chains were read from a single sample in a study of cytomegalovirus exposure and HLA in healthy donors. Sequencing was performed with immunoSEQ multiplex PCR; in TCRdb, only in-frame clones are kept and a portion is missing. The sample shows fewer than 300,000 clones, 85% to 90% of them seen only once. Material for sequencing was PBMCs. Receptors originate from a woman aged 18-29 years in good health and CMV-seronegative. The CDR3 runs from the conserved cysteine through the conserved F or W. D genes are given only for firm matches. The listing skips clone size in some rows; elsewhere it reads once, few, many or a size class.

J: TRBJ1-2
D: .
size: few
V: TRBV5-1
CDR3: CASSQDSYGYTF
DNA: TGCGCCAGCAGCCAAGATAGCTATGGCTACACCTTC

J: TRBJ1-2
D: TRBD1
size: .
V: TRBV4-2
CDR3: CASSQDQGDQIYGYTF
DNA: TGTGCCAGCAGCCAAGACCAGGGGGATCAAATCTATGGCTACACCTTC

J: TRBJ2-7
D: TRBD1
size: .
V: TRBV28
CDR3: CASSLLQGARGYEQYF
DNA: TGTGCCAGCAGTTTATTGCAGGGGGCTCGAGGCTACGAGCAGTACTTC

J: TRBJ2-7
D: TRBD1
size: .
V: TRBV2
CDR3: CASLGESRQGGGYEQYF
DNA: TGTGCCAGCTTGGGAGAGAGCCGACAGGGGGGAGGCTACGAGCAGTACTTC

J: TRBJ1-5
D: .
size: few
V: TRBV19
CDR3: CASRTQGRWNQPQHF
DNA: TGTGCCAGTAGGACCCAGGGGCGATGGAATCAGCCCCAGCATTTT

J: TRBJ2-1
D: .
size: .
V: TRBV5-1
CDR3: CASSLGGLNNEQFF
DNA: TGCGCCAGCAGCTTAGGAGGGCTCAACAATGAGCAGTTCTTC

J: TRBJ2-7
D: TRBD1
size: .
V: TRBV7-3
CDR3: CASSLTHETGRVLEQYF
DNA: TGTGCCAGCAGCTTAACCCACGAGACAGGGCGGGTACTCGAGCAGTACTTC

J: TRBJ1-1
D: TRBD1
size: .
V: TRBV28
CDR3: CASSSGTVNTEAFF
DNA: TGTGCCAGCAGTTCGGGGACAGTAAACACTGAAGCTTTCTTT

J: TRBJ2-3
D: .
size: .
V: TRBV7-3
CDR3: CASSVERVDTQYF
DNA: TGTGCCAGCAGCGTTGAGAGGGTAGATACGCAGTATTTT

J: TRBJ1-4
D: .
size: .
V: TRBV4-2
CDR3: CASSQIPPRGLFF
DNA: TGTGCCAGCAGCCAAATCCCACCGCGGGGACTGTTTTTT

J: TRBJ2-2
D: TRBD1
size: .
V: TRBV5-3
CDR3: CARSAWDRGSTGELFF
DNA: TGTGCCAGAAGCGCCTGGGACAGGGGTTCCACCGGGGAGCTGTTTTTT

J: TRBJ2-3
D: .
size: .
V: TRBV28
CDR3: CASSGTPSDTQYF
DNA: TGTGCCAGCAGTGGGACTCCCTCAGATACGCAGTATTTT

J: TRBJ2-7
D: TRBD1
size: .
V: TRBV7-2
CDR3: CASSQSLGQGGYEQYF
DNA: TGTGCCAGCAGCCAGAGCTTGGGACAGGGGGGCTACGAGCAGTACTTC

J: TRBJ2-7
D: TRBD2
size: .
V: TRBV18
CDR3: CASSPGTSGRAYESYEQYF
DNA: TGTGCCAGCTCACCCGGGACTAGCGGGAGGGCCTACGAGAGCTACGAGCAGTACTTC

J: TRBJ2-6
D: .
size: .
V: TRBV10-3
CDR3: CAIKPGRTGANVLTF
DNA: TGTGCCATCAAGCCAGGGAGGACTGGGGCCAACGTCCTGACTTTC

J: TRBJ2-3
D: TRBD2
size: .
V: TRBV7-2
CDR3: CASSPPRLASTDTQYF
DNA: TGTGCCAGCAGCCCTCCGAGACTAGCTAGCACAGATACGCAGTATTTT

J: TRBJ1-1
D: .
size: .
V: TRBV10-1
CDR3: CASSNDPGQNTEAFF
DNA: TGCGCCAGCAGCAATGACCCGGGACAGAACACTGAAGCTTTCTTT

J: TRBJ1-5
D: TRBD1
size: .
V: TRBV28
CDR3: CASSFNDRVSQPQHF
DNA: TGTGCCAGCAGTTTTAACGACAGGGTGAGTCAGCCCCAGCATTTT

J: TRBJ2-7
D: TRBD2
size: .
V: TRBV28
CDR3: CASSLRGLNYEQYF
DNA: TGTGCCAGCAGTTTAAGGGGACTAAACTACGAGCAGTACTTC

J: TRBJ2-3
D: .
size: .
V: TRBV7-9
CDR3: CASSLESTDTQYF
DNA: TGTGCCAGCAGCTTGGAGAGCACAGATACGCAGTATTTT

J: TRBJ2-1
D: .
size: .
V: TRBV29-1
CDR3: CSIENPASIDEQFF
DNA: TGCAGCATCGAGAACCCGGCTAGCATCGATGAGCAGTTCTTC

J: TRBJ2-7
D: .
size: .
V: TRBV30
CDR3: CAWSVMPRSSYEQYF
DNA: TGTGCCTGGAGTGTAATGCCGCGGAGCTCCTACGAGCAGTACTTC